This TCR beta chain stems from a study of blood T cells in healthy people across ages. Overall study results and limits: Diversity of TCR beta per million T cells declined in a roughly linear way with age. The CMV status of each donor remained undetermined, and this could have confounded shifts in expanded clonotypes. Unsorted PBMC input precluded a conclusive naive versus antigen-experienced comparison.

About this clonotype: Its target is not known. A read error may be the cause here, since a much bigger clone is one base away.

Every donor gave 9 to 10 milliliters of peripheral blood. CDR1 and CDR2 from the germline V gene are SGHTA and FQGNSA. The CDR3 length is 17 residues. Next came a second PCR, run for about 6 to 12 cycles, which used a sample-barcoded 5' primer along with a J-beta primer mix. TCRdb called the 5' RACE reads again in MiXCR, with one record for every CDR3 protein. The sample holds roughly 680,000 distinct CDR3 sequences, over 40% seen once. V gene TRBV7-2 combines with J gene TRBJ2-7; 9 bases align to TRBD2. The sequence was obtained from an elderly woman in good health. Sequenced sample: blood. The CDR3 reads CAGSLSSSGITSYEQYF. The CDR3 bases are TGTGCCGGCAGCTTATCGTCTAGCGGGATTACCTCCTACGAGCAGTACTTC.